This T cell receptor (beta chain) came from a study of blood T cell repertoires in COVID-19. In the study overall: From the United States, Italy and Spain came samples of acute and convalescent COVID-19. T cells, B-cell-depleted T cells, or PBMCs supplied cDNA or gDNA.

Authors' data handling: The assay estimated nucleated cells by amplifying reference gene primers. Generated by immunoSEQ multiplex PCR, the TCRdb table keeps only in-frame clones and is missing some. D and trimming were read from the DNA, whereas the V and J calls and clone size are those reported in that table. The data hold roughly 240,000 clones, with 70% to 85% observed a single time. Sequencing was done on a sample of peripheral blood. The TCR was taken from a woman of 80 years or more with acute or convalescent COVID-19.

The CDR3 loop is CASSVTWTGNSPLHF. The DNA of the CDR3 is TGCGCCAGCAGCGTCACCTGGACAGGGAATTCACCCCTCCACTTT. The rearrangement joins TRBV4-3 to TRBJ1-6; 8 bases are shared with TRBD1. Losses at the gene ends were 5 bases for V and 7 bases for J; bases not matched to a gene: 7. The CDR3 has 15 residues. Per germline, CDR1 LGHNA and CDR2 YSLEER.